This TCR beta chain stems from a study of blood T cell repertoires in COVID-19. Across the whole study: COVID-19 samples from acute and convalescent phases originated in the United States, Italy and Spain. Sample material is recorded as cDNA or gDNA derived from T cells, B-cell-depleted T cells, or PBMCs.

The data were produced by immunoSEQ multiplex PCR, yet TCRdb's version contains in-frame clones alone and is incomplete. Among about 81,000 clones listed, 75% to 90% were seen once. Germline CDR1 is SGHKS and CDR2 is YYEKEE (reference sequence). The CDR3 runs 17 residues. V lost 2 bases to trimming and J lost 1 base, with 18 bases between them. The V and J genes are TRBV5-5 and TRBJ1-1; TRBD1 is a possible D gene (6 bases). This TCR was sampled from a man between 65 and 80 years old with active or convalescent COVID-19. The sequencing input was peripheral blood. CDR3 region: CASSLNSDGGTNTEAFF. CDR3 in DNA: TGTGCCAGCAGCTTAAATAGTGATGGGGGCACGAACACTGAAGCTTTCTTT.